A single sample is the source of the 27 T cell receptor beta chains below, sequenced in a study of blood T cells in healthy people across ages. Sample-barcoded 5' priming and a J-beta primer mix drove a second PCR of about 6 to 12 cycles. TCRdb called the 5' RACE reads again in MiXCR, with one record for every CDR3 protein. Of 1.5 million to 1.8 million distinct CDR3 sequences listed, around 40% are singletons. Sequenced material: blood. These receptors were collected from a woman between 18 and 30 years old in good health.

DNA for the CDR3: TGTGCCAGCAGCAAAGCGACTAGCGGGAGTGGTATTCAGTACTTC. Translated: CASSKATSGSGIQYF. The chain is built from TRBV3-1 and TRBJ2-4, with 12 bases matching TRBD2. This CDR3 is built from 15 residues. V lost 5 bases to trimming and J lost 10 bases; unmatched junction nucleotides: 9. Germline V lookup: CDR1 LGHDT, CDR2 YNNKEL (reference sequence).

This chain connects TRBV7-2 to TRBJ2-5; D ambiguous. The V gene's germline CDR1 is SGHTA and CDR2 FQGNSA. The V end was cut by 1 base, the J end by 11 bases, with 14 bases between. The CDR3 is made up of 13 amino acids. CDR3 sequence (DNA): TGTGCCAGCAGCTTAGGCAGGAACAATGAGCAGTACTTC. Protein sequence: CASSLGRNNEQYF.

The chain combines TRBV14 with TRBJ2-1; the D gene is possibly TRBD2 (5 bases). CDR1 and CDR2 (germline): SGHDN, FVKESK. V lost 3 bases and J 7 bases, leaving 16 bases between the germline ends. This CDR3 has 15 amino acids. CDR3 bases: TGTGCCAGCAGCCAGATTGGGGAGTCGCATAATGAGCAGTTCTTC. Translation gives CASSQIGESHNEQFF.

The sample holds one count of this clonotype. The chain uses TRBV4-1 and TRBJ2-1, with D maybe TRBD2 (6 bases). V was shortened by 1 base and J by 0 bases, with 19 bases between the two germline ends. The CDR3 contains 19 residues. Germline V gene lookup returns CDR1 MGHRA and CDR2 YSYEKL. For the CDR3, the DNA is TGCGCCAGCAGCCAAGCTCCGCCGGACGGGGGTAGCTCCTACAATGAGCAGTTCTTC. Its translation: CASSQAPPDGGSSYNEQFF.

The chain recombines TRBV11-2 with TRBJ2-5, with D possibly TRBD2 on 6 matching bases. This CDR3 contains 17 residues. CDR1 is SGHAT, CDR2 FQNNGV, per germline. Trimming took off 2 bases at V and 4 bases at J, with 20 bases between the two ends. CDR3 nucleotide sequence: TGTGCCAGCAGCTTAACCTCCCTGCGTAGCGGCACAGAGACCCAGTACTTC. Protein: CASSLTSLRSGTETQYF.

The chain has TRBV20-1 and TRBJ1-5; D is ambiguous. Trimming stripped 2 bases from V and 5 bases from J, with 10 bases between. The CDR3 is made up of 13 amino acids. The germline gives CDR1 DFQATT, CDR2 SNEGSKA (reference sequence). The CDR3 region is CSARFGRDQPQHF. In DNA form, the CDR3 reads TGCAGTGCTAGATTCGGTCGGGATCAGCCCCAGCATTTT.

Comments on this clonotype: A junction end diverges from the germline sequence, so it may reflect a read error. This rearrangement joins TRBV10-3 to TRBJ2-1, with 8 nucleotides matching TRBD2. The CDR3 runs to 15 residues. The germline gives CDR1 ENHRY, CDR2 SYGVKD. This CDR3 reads CAISVSGSSYNGQFF. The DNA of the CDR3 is TGTGCCATCAGTGTAAGCGGGAGCTCCTACAATGGGCAGTTCTTC.

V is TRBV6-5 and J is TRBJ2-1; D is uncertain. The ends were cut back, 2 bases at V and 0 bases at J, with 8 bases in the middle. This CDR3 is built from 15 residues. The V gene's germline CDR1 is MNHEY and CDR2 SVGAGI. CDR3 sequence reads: CASSYPQSSYNEQFF. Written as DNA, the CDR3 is TGTGCCAGCAGTTACCCTCAGAGCTCCTACAATGAGCAGTTCTTC.

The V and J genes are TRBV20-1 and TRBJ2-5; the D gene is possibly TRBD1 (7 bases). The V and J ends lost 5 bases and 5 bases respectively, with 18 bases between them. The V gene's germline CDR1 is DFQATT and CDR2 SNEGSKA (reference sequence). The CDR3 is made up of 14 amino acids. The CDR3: CSAGETGRLETQYF. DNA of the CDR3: TGCAGTGCTGGCGAGACAGGGAGGTTGGAGACCCAGTACTTC.

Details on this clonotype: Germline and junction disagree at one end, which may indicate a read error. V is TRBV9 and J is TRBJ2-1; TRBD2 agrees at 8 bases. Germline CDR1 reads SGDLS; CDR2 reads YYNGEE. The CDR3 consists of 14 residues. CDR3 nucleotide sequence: TGTGTCAGCAGCGGGAGCGGGAGTCGGGGTGAGCAGTTCTTC. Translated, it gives CVSSGSGSRGEQFF.

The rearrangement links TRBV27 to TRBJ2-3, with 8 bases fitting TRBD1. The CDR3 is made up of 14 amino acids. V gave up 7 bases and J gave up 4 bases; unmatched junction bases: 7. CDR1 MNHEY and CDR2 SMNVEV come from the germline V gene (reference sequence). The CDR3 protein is CASKTGGIADTQYF. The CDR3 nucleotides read TGTGCCAGCAAAACAGGGGGAATCGCAGATACGCAGTATTTT.

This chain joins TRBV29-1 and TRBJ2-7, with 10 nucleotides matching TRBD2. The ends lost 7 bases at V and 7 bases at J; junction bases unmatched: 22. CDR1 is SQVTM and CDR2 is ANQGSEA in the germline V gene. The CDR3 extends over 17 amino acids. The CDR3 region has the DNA TGCAGCGCCGCAGGGGGCTTTGGGCTAGCGGGAGTGGATGAGCAGTACTTC. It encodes CSAAGGFGLAGVDEQYF.

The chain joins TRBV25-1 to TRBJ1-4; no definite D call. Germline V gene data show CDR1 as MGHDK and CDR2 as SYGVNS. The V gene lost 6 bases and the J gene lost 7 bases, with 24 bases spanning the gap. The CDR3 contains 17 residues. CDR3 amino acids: CASRSGPTDLGIEKLFF. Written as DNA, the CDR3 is TGTGCCAGCAGATCCGGGCCCACGGACCTGGGGATTGAAAAACTGTTTTTT.

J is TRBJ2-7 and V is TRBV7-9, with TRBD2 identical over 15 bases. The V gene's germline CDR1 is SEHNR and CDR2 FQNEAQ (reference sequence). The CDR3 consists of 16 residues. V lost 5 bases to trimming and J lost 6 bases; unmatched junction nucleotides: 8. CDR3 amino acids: CASSPRGLAGGSEQYF. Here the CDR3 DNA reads TGTGCCAGCAGCCCTCGGGGACTAGCGGGAGGATCCGAGCAGTACTTC. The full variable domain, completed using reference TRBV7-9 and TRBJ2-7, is DTGVSQNPRHKITKRGQNVTFRCDPISEHNRLYWYRQTLGQGPEFLTYFQNEAQLEKSRLLSDRFSAERPKGSFSTLEIQRTEQGDSAMYLCASSPRGLAGGSEQYFGPGTRLTVT.

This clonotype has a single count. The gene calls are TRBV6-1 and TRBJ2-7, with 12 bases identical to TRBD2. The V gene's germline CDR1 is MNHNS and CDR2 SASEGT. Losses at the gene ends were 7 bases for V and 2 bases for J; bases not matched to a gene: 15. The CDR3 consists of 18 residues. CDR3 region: CASTTSPLAGGPTYEQYF. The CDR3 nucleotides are TGTGCCAGCACGACATCCCCCCTAGCGGGAGGGCCGACCTACGAGCAGTACTTC.

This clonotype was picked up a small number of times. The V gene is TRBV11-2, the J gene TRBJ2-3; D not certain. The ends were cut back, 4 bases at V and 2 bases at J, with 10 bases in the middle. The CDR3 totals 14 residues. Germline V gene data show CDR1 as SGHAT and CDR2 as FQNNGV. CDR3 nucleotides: TGTGCCAGCAGCTCGGGCCTCCCCACAGATACGCAGTATTTT. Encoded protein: CASSSGLPTDTQYF.

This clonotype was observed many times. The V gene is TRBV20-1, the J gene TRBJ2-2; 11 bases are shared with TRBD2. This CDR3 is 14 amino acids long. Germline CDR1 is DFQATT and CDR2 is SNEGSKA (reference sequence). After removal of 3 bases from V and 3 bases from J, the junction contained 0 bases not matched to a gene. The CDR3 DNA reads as TGCAGTGCTAGGACTAGCGGGGACACCGGGGAGCTGTTTTTT. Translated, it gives CSARTSGDTGELFF.

CDR3 nucleotides: TGTGCCGGCATCTGGGGGACAGGGGGCTTCACTGAAGCTTTCTTT. Encoded protein: CAGIWGTGGFTEAFF. The chain uses TRBV28 and TRBJ1-1; 12 positions match TRBD1. With 11 bases clipped from V and 4 bases from J, the junction kept 11 bases outside the gene matches. The CDR3 spans 15 residues. Germline CDR1 MDHEN, CDR2 SYDVKM.

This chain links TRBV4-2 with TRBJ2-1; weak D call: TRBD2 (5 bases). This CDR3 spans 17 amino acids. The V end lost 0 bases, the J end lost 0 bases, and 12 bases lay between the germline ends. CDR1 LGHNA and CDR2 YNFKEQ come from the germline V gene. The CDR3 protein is CASSQEAADYSYNEQFF. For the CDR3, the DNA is TGTGCCAGCAGCCAAGAGGCAGCGGATTACTCCTACAATGAGCAGTTCTTC.

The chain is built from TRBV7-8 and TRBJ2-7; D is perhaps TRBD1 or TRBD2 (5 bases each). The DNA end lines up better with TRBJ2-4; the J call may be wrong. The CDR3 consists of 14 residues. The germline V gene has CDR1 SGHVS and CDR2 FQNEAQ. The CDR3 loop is CASTPGPTRDIQYF. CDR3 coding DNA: TGTGCCTCGACGCCGGGGCCTACTAGGGACATTCAGTACTTC.

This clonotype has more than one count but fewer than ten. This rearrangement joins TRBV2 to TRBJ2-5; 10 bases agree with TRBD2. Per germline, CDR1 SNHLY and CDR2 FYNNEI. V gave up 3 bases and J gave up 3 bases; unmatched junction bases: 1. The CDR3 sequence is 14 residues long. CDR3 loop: CASSDGTSEETQYF. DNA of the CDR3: TGTGCCAGCAGTGACGGGACTAGCGAAGAGACCCAGTACTTC.

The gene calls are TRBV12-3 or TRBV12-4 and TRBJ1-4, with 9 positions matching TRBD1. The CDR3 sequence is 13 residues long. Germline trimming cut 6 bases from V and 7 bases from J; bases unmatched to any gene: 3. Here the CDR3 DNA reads TGTGCCAGCAGACAGGGGGCTAGTGAAAAACTGTTTTTT. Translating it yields CASRQGASEKLFF.

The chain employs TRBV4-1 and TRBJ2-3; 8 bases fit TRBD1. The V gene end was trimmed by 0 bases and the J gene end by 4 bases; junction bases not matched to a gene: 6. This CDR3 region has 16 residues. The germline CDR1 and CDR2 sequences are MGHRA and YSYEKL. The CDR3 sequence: CASSQDPQGVADTQYF. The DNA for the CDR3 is TGCGCCAGCAGCCAAGATCCACAGGGGGTAGCAGATACGCAGTATTTT.

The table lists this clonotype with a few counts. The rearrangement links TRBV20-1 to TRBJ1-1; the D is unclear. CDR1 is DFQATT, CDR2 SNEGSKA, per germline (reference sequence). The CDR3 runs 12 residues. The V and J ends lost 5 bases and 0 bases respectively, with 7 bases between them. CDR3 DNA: TGCAGTGCTGTTCAGCTGAACACTGAAGCTTTCTTT. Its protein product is CSAVQLNTEAFF.

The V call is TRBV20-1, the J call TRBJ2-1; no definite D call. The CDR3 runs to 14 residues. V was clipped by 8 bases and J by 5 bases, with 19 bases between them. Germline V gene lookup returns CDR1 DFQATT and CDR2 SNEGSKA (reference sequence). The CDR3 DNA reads TGCAGTACGTCAGGTAGACCACCACACAATGAGCAGTTCTTC. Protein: CSTSGRPPHNEQFF.

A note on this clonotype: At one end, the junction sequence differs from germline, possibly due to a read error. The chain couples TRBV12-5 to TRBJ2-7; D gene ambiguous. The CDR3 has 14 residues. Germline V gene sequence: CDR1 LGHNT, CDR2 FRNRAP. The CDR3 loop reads CASGLEKRANEQYF. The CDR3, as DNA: TGTGCTAGCGGTTTGGAAAAAAGGGCCAATGAGCAGTACTTC.

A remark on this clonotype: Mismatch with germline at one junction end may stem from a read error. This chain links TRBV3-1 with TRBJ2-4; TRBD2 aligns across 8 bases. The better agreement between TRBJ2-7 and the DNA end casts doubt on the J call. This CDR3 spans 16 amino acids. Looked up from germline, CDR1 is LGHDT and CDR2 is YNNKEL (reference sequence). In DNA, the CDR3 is TGTGCCAGCAGCAAAGATGAGGTAGCGGGACCCTACGAGCAGTACTTC. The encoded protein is CASSKDEVAGPYEQYF.